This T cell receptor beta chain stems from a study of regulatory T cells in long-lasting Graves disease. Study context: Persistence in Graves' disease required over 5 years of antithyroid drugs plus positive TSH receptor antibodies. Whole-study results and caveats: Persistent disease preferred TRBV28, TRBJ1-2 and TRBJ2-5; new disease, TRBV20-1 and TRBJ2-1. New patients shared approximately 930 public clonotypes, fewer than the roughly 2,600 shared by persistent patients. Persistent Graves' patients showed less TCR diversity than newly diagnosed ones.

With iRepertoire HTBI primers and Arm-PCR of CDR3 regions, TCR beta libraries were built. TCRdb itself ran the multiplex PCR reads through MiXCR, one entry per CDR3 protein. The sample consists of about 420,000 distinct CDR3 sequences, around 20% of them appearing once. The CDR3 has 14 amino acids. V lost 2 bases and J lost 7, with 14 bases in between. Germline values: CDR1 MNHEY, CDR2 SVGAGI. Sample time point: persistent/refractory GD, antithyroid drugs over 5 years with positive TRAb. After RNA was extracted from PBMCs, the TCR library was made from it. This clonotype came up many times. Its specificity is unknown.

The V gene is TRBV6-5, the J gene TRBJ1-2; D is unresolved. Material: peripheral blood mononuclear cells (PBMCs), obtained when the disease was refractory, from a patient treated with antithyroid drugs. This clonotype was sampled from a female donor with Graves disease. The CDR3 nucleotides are TGTGCCAGCAGTTACGCCCCCCTGGGTGGTGGCTACACCTTC. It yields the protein CASSYAPLGGGYTF.